One sample yielded the 10 T cell receptor beta chains listed below, sequenced in a study of blood T cell repertoires in COVID-19. Measured with immunoSEQ multiplex PCR; TCRdb has only the in-frame clones, and not every one. The sample records about 46,000 clones, more than 80% being singletons. The sample was peripheral blood. These receptors all stem from a man aged 60 to 69 with acute or convalescent COVID-19.

The rearrangement links TRBV6-5 to TRBJ2-1; D ambiguous. The V gene's germline CDR1 is MNHEY and CDR2 SVGAGI. This CDR3 contains 14 residues. The V and J ends lost 0 bases and 5 bases respectively, with 8 bases between them. CDR3 nucleotide sequence: TGTGCCAGCAGTTACTCGCCCAGAAACAATGAGCAGTTCTTC. Its translation: CASSYSPRNNEQFF.

The chain combines TRBV5-8 with TRBJ1-1; D is perhaps TRBD1 (5 bases). Deletions cut 1 base from V and 10 bases from J, with 17 bases between. Germline values: CDR1 SGHTS, CDR2 YDEGEE. CDR3 length: 14 amino acids. The CDR3 spells CASSLRQGWSGAFF. CDR3 bases: TGTGCCAGCAGCTTGAGGCAGGGTTGGTCAGGAGCTTTCTTT.

Only a few counts were recorded for this clone. V gene TRBV18 combines with J gene TRBJ1-5, with 11 bases aligning to TRBD1. Per the germline V gene, CDR1 is KGHSH and CDR2 is LQKENI. J gave up 0 bases and V 3 bases, and 4 bases lay outside the gene matches. The CDR3 totals 17 residues. CDR3: CASSPRTGGLSNQPQHF. The CDR3 DNA reads as TGTGCCAGCTCACCCCGGACAGGGGGCCTTAGCAATCAGCCCCAGCATTTT.

This rearrangement joins TRBV28 to TRBJ1-6; the match to TRBD1 covers 9 bases. CDR1 is MDHEN and CDR2 is SYDVKM in the germline V gene. V lost 5 bases and J lost 4; bases outside the gene matches: 9. The CDR3 spans 17 residues. Written as DNA, the CDR3 is TGTGCCAGCAGTCCCCCGACAGGGGGTGGGTATAATTCACCCCTCCACTTT. Translated, it gives CASSPPTGGGYNSPLHF.

The chain recombines TRBV7-3 with TRBJ2-5; a possible D gene is TRBD1 (6 bases). Germline V gives CDR1 SGHTA, CDR2 FQGTGA. This CDR3 spans 15 amino acids. V gave up 1 base and J gave up 1 base, with 10 bases separating them. As DNA, the CDR3 is TGTGCCAGCAGCTTAAATACAGGGTCCCAAGAGACCCAGTACTTC. Residues: CASSLNTGSQETQYF.

This sequence joins TRBV10-2 and TRBJ1-6; 7 bases match TRBD1. The CDR3 runs 15 residues. Germline CDR1 reads WSHSY; CDR2 reads SAAADI. V lost 6 bases and J lost 5; bases outside the gene matches: 7. The CDR3 DNA reads as TGCGCCAGCAGATACTCGGGACAGAATAATTCACCCCTCCACTTT. Its translation is CASRYSGQNNSPLHF.

This CDR3 reads CASSLSFTSPYGYTF. The CDR3 DNA sequence: TGTGCCAGCAGTTTATCGTTTACCAGTCCCTATGGCTACACCTTC. The chain employs TRBV27 and TRBJ1-2; D gene uncertain. The CDR3 length is 15 residues. The V gene lost 0 bases and the J gene lost 4 bases, with 12 bases spanning the gap. Germline lookup yields CDR1 MNHEY and CDR2 SMNVEV (reference sequence).

The V call is TRBV4-3, the J call TRBJ1-6, with D maybe TRBD1 (5 bases). The CDR3 consists of 14 residues. Germline values: CDR1 LGHNA, CDR2 YSLEER. The germline V and J ends were trimmed by 2 bases and 7 bases, with 9 bases remaining between them. CDR3 DNA sequence: TGCGCCAGCAGCCAACTGCAGGGAAATTCACCCCTCCACTTT. Amino acid sequence: CASSQLQGNSPLHF.

The rearrangement joins TRBV10-3 to TRBJ2-1; possibly TRBD1 for D (6 bases). V dropped 7 bases and J dropped 0 bases, with 16 bases sitting between them. Germline CDR1 is ENHRY and CDR2 is SYGVKD. The CDR3 is 16 amino acids. Here the CDR3 reads CAIKKTGSVSYNEQFF. For the CDR3, the DNA is TGTGCCATCAAGAAGACAGGTTCCGTCTCCTACAATGAGCAGTTCTTC.

With respect to this clone: One junction end disagrees with the germline gene, perhaps due to a read error. The J gene is TRBJ1-2, the V gene TRBV19, with TRBD1 identical over 9 bases. Germline V gene sequence: CDR1 LNHDA, CDR2 SQIVND (reference sequence). The CDR3 is 13 amino acids. The CDR3 DNA reads as TGTGCCAGTATGACGGGACAGGGCGGAAAGGTTGCCTTC. Translating it yields CASMTGQGGKVAF.